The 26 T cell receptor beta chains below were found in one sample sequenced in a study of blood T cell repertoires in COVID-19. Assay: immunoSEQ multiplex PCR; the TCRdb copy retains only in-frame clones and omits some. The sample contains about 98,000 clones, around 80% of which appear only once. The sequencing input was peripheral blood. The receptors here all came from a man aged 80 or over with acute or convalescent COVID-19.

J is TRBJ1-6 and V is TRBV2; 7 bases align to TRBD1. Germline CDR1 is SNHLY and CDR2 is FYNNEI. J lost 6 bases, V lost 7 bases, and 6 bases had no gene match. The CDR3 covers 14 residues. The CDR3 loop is CASNTGTANSPLHF. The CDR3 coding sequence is TGTGCCAGCAATACCGGGACAGCTAATTCACCCCTCCACTTT.

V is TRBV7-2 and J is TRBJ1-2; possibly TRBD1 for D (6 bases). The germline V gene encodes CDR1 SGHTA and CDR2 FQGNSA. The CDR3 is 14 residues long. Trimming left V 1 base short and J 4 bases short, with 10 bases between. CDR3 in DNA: TGTGCCAGCAGCTTAGACAGGGCGGGCTATGGCTACACCTTC. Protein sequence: CASSLDRAGYGYTF.

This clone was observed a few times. The CDR3 sequence is CASSQGTSGSYEQYF. The CDR3 nucleotides read TGTGCCAGCTCTCAAGGGACTAGCGGATCCTACGAGCAGTACTTC. The J gene is TRBJ2-7, the V gene TRBV6-5; 11 positions agree with TRBD2. Germline V gene data show CDR1 as MNHEY and CDR2 as SVGAGI. This CDR3 is 15 amino acids long. The ends lost 8 bases at V and 1 base at J; junction bases unmatched: 7.

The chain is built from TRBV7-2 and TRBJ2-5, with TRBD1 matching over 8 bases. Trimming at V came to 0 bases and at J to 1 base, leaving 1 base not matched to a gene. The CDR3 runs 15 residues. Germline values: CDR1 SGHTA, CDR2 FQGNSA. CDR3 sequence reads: CASSLAGQVQETQYF. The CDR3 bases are TGTGCCAGCAGCTTAGCGGGACAGGTCCAAGAGACCCAGTACTTC.

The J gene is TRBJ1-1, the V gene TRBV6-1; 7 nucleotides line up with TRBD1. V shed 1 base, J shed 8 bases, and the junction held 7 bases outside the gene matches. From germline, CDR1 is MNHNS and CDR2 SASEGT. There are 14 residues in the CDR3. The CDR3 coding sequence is TGTGCCAGCAGTGAAGAGCCAGGGGGGACCGAAGCTTTCTTT. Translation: CASSEEPGGTEAFF.

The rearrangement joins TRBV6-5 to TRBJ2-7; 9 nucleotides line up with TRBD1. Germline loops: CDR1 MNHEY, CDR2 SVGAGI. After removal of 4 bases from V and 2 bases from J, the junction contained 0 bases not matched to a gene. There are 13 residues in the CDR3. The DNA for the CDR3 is TGTGCCAGCAGTTGGGACAGGGCCTACGAGCAGTACTTC. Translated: CASSWDRAYEQYF.

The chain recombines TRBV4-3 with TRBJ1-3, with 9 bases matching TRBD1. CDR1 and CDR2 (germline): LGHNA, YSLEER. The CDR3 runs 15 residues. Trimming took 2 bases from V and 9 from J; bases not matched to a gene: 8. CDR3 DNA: TGCGCCAGCAGCCAAAGTGCGGGACAGGGAGGCACCATATATTTT. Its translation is CASSQSAGQGGTIYF.

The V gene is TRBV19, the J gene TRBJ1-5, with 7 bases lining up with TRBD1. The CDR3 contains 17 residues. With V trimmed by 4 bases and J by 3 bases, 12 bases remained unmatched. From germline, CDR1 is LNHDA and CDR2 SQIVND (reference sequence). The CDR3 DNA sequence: TGTGCCAGTAGTAAAAATCGACAGGGAGTCGACAATCAGCCCCAGCATTTT. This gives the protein CASSKNRQGVDNQPQHF.

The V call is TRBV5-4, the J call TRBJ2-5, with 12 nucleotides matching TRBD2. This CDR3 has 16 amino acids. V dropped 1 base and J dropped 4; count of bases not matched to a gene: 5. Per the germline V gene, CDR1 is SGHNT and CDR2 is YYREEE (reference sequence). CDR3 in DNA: TGTGCCAGCAGCTTGCTCTCTAGCGGGAGGGGAGAGACCCAGTACTTC. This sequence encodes CASSLLSSGRGETQYF.

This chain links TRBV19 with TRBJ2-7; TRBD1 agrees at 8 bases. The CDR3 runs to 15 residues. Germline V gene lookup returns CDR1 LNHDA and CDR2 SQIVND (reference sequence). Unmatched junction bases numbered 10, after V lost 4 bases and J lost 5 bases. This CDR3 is CASSTGQGRSHEQYF. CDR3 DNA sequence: TGTGCCAGTAGTACCGGACAGGGAAGATCCCACGAGCAGTACTTC.

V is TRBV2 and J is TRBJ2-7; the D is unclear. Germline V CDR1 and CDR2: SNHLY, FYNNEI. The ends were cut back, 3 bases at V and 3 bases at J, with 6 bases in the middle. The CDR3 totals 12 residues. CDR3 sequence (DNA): TGTGCCAGCAGTGATTTCTACTACGAGCAGTACTTC. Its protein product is CASSDFYYEQYF.

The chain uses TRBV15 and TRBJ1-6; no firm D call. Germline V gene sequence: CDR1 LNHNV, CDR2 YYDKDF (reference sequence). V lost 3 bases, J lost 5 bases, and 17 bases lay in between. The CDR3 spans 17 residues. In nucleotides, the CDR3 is TGTGCCACCAGCAGGGGGAGTTGGGTCAGAGATAATTCACCCCTCCACTTT. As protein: CATSRGSWVRDNSPLHF.

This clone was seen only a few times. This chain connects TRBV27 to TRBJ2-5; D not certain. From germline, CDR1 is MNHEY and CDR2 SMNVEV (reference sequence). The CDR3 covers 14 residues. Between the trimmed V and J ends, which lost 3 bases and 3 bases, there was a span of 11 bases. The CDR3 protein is CASSFTSREETQYF. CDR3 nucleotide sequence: TGTGCCAGCAGTTTTACGAGTCGGGAAGAGACCCAGTACTTC.

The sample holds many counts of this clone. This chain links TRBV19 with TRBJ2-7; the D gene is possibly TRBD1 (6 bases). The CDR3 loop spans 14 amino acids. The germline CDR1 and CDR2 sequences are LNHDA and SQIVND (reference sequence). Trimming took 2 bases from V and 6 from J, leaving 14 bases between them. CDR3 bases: TGTGCCAGTAGTATATCTGGACAGTCAGCCGAGCAGTACTTC. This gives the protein CASSISGQSAEQYF.

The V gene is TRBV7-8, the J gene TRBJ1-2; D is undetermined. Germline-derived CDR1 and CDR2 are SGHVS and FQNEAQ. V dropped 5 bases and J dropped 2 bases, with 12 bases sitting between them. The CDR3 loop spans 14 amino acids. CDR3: CASSATGRNYGYTF. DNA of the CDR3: TGTGCCAGCAGCGCTACCGGTCGGAACTATGGCTACACCTTC. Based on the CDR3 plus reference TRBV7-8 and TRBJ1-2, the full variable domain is GAGVSQSPRYKVAKRGQDVALRCDPISGHVSLFWYQQALGQGPEFLTYFQNEAQLDKSGLPSDRFFAERPEGSVSTLKIQRTQQEDSAVYLCASSATGRNYGYTFGSGTRLTVV.

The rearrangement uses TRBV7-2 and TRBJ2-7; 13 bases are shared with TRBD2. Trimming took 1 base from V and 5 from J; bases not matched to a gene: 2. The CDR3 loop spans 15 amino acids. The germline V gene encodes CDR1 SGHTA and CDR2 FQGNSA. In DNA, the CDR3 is TGTGCCAGCAGCTTAGGGACTAGCGGGAGCAACGAGCAGTACTTC. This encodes CASSLGTSGSNEQYF.

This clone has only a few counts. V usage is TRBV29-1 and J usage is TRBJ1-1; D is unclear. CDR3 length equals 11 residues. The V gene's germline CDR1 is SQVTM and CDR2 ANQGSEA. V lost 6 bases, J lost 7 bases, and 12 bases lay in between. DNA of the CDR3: TGCAGCGTGGCCCGAAGGAGTGAAGCTTTCTTT. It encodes CSVARRSEAFF.

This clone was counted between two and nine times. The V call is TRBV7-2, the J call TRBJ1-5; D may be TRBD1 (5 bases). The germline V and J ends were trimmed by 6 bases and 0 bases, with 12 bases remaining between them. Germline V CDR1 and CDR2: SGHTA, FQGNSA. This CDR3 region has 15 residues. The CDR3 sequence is CASRQVGGSNQPQHF. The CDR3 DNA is TGTGCCAGCAGGCAGGTGGGGGGTAGCAATCAGCCCCAGCATTTT. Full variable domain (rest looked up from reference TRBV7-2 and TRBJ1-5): GAGVSQSPSNKVTEKGKDVELRCDPISGHTALYWYRQSLGQGLEFLIYFQGNSAPDKSGLPSDRFSAERTGGSVSTLTIQRTQQEDSAVYLCASRQVGGSNQPQHFGDGTRLSIL.

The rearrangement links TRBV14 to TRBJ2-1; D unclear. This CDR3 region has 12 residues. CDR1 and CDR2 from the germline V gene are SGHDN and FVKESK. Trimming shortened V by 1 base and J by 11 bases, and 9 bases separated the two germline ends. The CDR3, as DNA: TGTGCCAGCAGCCAAGTTACACACAAGCAGTTCTTC. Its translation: CASSQVTHKQFF.

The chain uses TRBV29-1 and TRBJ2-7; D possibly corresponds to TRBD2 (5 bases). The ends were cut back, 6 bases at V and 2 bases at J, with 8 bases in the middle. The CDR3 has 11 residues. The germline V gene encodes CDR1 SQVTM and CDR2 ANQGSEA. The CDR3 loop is CSVGKPYEQYF. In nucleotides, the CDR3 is TGCAGCGTCGGGAAACCCTACGAGCAGTACTTC.

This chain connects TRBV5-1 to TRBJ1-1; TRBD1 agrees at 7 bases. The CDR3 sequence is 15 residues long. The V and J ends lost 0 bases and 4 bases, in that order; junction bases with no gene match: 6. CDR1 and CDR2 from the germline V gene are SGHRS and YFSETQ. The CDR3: CASSLGQGGSTEAFF. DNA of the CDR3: TGCGCCAGCAGCTTGGGACAGGGTGGAAGCACTGAAGCTTTCTTT.

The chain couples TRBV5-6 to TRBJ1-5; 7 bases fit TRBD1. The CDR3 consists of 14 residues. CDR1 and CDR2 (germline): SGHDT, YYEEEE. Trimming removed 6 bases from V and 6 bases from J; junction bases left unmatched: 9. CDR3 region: CASNRQGGSQPQHF. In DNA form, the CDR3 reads TGTGCCAGCAACCGACAGGGAGGCAGTCAGCCCCAGCATTTT.

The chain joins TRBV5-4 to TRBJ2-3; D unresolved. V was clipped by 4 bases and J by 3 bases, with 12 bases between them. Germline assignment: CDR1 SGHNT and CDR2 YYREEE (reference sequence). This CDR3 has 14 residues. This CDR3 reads CASSTVARTDTQYF. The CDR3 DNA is TGTGCCAGCAGCACCGTGGCTAGGACAGATACGCAGTATTTT. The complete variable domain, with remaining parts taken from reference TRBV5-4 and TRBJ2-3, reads ETGVTQSPTHLIKTRGQQVTLRCSSQSGHNTVSWYQQALGQGPQFIFQYYREEENGRGNFPPRFSGLQFPNYSSELNVNALELDDSALYLCASSTVARTDTQYFGPGTRLTVL.

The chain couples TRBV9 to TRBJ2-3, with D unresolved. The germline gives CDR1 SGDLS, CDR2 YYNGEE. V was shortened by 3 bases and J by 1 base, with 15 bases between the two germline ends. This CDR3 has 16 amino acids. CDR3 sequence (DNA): TGTGCCAGCAGCGCCAACATCGAGCTAGGCACAGATACGCAGTATTTT. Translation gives CASSANIELGTDTQYF. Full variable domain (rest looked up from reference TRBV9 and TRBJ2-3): DSGVTQTPKHLITATGQRVTLRCSPRSGDLSVYWYQQSLDQGLQFLIQYYNGEERAKGNILERFSAQQFPDLHSELNLSSLELGDSALYFCASSANIELGTDTQYFGPGTRLTVL.

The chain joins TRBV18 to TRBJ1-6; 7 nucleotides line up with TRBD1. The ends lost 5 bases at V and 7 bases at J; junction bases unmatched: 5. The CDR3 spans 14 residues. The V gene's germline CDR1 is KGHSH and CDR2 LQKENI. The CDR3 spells CASSDGTVNSPLHF. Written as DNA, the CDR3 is TGTGCCAGCTCAGACGGGACAGTGAATTCACCCCTCCACTTT.

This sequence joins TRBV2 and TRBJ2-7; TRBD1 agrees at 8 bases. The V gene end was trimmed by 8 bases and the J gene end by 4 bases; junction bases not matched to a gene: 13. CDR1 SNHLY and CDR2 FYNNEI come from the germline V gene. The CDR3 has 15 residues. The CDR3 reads CASWSGGTGMYEQYF. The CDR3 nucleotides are TGTGCCAGCTGGTCAGGGGGCACAGGAATGTACGAGCAGTACTTC.